The 10 T cell receptor beta chains in this list originate from one sample, sequenced in a study of T-cell reconstitution after alpha-beta-depleted transplantation in children. Preparation of the TCRbeta library involved a method that used unique molecular identifiers. One entry per CDR3 protein results from TCRdb running MiXCR on the PCR reads. The table has hundreds of thousands of distinct CDR3 sequences, around a tenth seen once. The material sequenced was peripheral blood, taken 180 days after TCRalphabeta/CD19-depleted stem cell transplant. The origin of the receptors is a male patient aged 2-15 years who had a stem cell transplant for chronic granulomatous disease, so the T cells may come from the graft donor.

This clonotype appeared many times. J is TRBJ2-1 and V is TRBV29-1, with D perhaps TRBD1 or TRBD2 (5 bases each). The CDR3 spans 12 residues. V was trimmed by 3 bases and J by 4 bases, leaving 7 bases between them. The germline V gene encodes CDR1 SQVTM and CDR2 ANQGSEA. The CDR3 DNA follows: TGCAGCGTTGAGGGACGATACAATGAGCAGTTCTTC. This codes for CSVEGRYNEQFF.

In its sample, this clonotype was seen a few times. The DNA of the CDR3 is TGTGCCAGCAGCGTACTAGCGGGGGCATCCTACAATGAGCAGTTCTTC. Its translation is CASSVLAGASYNEQFF. This chain links TRBV9 with TRBJ2-1, with 10 bases lining up with TRBD2. The CDR3 runs 16 residues. CDR1 is SGDLS, CDR2 YYNGEE, per germline. With 1 base clipped from V and 1 base from J, the junction kept 2 bases outside the gene matches. The full variable domain, with the rest looked up from reference TRBV9 and TRBJ2-1, is DSGVTQTPKHLITATGQRVTLRCSPRSGDLSVYWYQQSLDQGLQFLIQYYNGEERAKGNILERFSAQQFPDLHSELNLSSLELGDSALYFCASSVLAGASYNEQFFGPGTRLTVL.

Many counts were recorded for this clonotype. The J gene is TRBJ1-5, the V gene TRBV12-3 or TRBV12-4, with 9 bases identical to TRBD1. This CDR3 region has 14 residues. Germline trimming cut 9 bases from V and 3 bases from J; bases unmatched to any gene: 6. The CDR3 loop is CASKGQGYNQPQHF. The CDR3 DNA reads as TGTGCCAGTAAGGGACAGGGATACAATCAGCCCCAGCATTTT.

This clonotype showed up many times. The chain joins TRBV7-9 to TRBJ1-2; D call uncertain. Trimming stripped 2 bases from V and 4 bases from J, with 11 bases between. The CDR3 contains 14 residues. CDR1 and CDR2 from the germline V gene are SEHNR and FQNEAQ (reference sequence). The CDR3 DNA reads TGTGCCAGCAGCTTACCCCTCGACACCTATGGCTACACCTTC. Translated: CASSLPLDTYGYTF.

This clonotype was counted many times. The chain carries TRBV7-2 and TRBJ2-1, with 11 bases that match TRBD2. CDR1 is SGHTA, CDR2 FQGNSA, per germline. The ends lost 3 bases at V and 7 bases at J; junction bases unmatched: 8. The CDR3 is 16 residues long. The CDR3 protein is CASSFIAGGPQNEQFF. The CDR3 coding sequence is TGTGCCAGCAGCTTTATAGCGGGGGGGCCTCAAAATGAGCAGTTCTTC.

At least ten counts were recorded for this clonotype. The V gene is TRBV20-1, the J gene TRBJ2-5, with D perhaps TRBD2 (5 bases). The CDR3 covers 13 residues. Per germline, CDR1 DFQATT and CDR2 SNEGSKA (reference sequence). V was trimmed by 4 bases and J by 5 bases, leaving 14 bases between them. CDR3 residues: CSATQTRGETQYF. CDR3 DNA sequence: TGCAGTGCTACACAAACTCGAGGGGAGACCCAGTACTTC.

This rearrangement joins TRBV11-3 to TRBJ2-2; the D is unclear. CDR1 is SGHNT and CDR2 is YENEEA in the germline V gene. V was trimmed by 2 bases and J by 4 bases, leaving 11 bases between them. The length of the CDR3 is 15 residues. The CDR3 coding sequence is TGTGCCAGCAGCTTACTCACAGCCGGCACCGGGGAGCTGTTTTTT. It specifies CASSLLTAGTGELFF.

This clonotype occurred many times. One end of the junction is discordant with germline, which a read error may explain. V is TRBV5-1 and J is TRBJ2-7; TRBD2 aligns across 8 bases. Germline CDR1 is SGHRS and CDR2 is YFSETQ. CDR3 length equals 15 residues. The chain's CDR3 is CASRLGEAGEYEQYF. The CDR3 DNA sequence: TGCGCCAGCAGATTGGGAGAAGCGGGAGAATACGAGCAGTACTTC.

This clonotype showed up many times. This chain uses TRBV6-5 with TRBJ2-6; 7 bases match TRBD1. The length of the CDR3 is 15 residues. Germline V gives CDR1 MNHEY, CDR2 SVGAGI. The V and J ends lost 6 bases and 9 bases, in that order; junction bases with no gene match: 11. The CDR3 bases are TGTGCCAGCAGGCGGACAGGTCGCGAGGGCAACGTCCTGACTTTC. Protein sequence: CASRRTGREGNVLTF.

The sample holds many counts of this clonotype. The rearrangement links TRBV5-1 to TRBJ1-2; possibly TRBD1 for D (5 bases). This CDR3 comprises 14 residues. In germline, CDR1 is SGHRS, CDR2 YFSETQ. The ends were cut back, 5 bases at V and 8 bases at J, with 19 bases in the middle. The CDR3: CASSMGVAIKGYTF. CDR3 bases: TGCGCCAGCAGTATGGGGGTGGCGATCAAGGGCTACACCTTC.